This T cell receptor beta chain came from a study of blood T cells in healthy people across ages. Study-level findings and limits: PBMCs left unsorted prevented a conclusive naive versus antigen-experienced comparison. The study found TCR beta diversity correlated strongly with naive T cell percentage.

Alongside a J-beta primer mix, a sample-barcoded 5' primer served in a second PCR lasting about 7 to 11 cycles. Template switching added a 12-random-nucleotide identifier to every cDNA molecule. TCRdb reanalysed the 5' RACE reads using MiXCR and keeps one entry per CDR3 protein. The data show 800,000 to 1,000,000 distinct CDR3 sequences, roughly 52% seen once. The germline gives CDR1 MGHRA, CDR2 YSYEKL. Trimming removed 4 bases from V and 4 bases from J, with 10 bases in between. This CDR3 is built from 14 residues. Each individual donor underwent a draw of approximately 10 milliliters of peripheral blood. Concerning this clonotype: No antigen is known for it.

The sequencing input was blood. The receptor was isolated from a man aged 25 to 40 in good health. This chain links TRBV4-1 with TRBJ2-2; the D gene is possibly TRBD1 (6 bases). CDR3 sequence: CASSRGQLTGELFF. CDR3 sequence (DNA): TGCGCCAGCAGCCGCGGACAGCTCACCGGGGAGCTGTTTTTT.